This T cell receptor beta chain was captured in a study of blood T cells in healthy people across ages. Healthy individuals of Caucasian origin from Russia, aged roughly 6 to 100, served as donors. Primed by a sample-barcoded 5' primer and a J-beta primer mix, a second PCR proceeded for about 7 to 11 cycles. TCRdb fed the 5' RACE reads into MiXCR, producing one record per CDR3 protein. The table lists more than 900,000 distinct CDR3 sequences, about 25% of them singletons. Germline V gene lookup returns CDR1 MNHNY and CDR2 SVGAGI (reference sequence). The CDR3 has 15 residues. In this sample, this clonotype turned up once. Compared with germline, one end of the junction differs, possibly owing to a read error. The same data also went into a second study, on T cells of mothers and their children. That report adds: Relative to unrelated pairs, biologically related mother-child dyads exhibited marginally greater, non-significant overlap.

The material sequenced was blood. V usage is TRBV6-6 and J usage is TRBJ2-5, with TRBD1 identical over 9 bases. This receptor was identified in a girl aged 2-10 years in good health. CDR3 bases: TGTGCCAGCAGTTACCGCCACGGTTTACAGGGGGCGCCGATCTTC. Its translation: CASSYRHGLQGAPIF.